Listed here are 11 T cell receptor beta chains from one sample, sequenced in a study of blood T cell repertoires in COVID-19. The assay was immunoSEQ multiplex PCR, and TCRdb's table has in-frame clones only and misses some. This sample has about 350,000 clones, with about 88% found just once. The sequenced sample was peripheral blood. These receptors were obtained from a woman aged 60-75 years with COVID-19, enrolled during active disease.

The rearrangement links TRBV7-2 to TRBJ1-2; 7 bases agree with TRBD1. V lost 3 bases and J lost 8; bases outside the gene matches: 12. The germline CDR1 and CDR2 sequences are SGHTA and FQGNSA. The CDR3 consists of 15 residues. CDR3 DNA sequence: TGTGCCAGCAGCTTCCCAACGGGACAGCCCCACGGCTACACCTTC. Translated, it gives CASSFPTGQPHGYTF.

CDR3 sequence: CASSIGTGGDQPQHF. The CDR3 nucleotides read TGTGCCAGCAGTATTGGGACAGGGGGGGATCAGCCCCAGCATTTT. The genes are TRBV6-5 and TRBJ1-5, with TRBD1 matching over 11 bases. The CDR3 loop spans 15 amino acids. Germline CDR1 and CDR2: MNHEY and SVGAGI. V lost 5 bases and J lost 5; bases outside the gene matches: 5.

In nucleotides, the CDR3 is TGTGCCATCAGAGGGGGACAGGGGCATATTGAGACCCAGTACTTC. Its translation: CAIRGGQGHIETQYF. V and J are TRBV10-3 and TRBJ2-5, with TRBD1 identical over 10 bases. J was trimmed by 5 bases and V by 6 bases; bases with no gene match: 9. The CDR3 contains 15 residues. Germline V gene lookup returns CDR1 ENHRY and CDR2 SYGVKD.

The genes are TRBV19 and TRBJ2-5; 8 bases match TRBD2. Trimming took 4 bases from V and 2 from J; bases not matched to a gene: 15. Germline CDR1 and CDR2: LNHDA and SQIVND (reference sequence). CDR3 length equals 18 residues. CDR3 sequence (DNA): TGTGCCAGTAGTACGACCTCTAGCGGGCTGAGGGGGCAAGAGACCCAGTACTTC. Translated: CASSTTSSGLRGQETQYF.

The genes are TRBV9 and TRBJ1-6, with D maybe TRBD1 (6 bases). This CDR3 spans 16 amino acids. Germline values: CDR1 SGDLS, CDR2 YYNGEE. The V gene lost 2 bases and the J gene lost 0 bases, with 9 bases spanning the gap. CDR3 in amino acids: CASSVQGSSYNSPLHF. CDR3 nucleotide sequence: TGTGCCAGCAGCGTCCAGGGGAGCTCCTATAATTCACCCCTCCACTTT.

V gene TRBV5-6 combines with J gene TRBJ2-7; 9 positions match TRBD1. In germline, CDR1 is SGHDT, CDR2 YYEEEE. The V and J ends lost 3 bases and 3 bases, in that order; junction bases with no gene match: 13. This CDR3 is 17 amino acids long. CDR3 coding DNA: TGTGCCAGCAGCTCATATGGGACAGGGCTATTGGACTACGAGCAGTACTTC. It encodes CASSSYGTGLLDYEQYF.

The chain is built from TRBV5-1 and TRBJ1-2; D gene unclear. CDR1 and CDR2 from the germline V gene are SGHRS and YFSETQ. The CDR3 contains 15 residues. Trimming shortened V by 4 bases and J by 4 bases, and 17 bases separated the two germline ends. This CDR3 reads CASSPVPDTFYGYTF. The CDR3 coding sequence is TGCGCCAGCAGCCCCGTTCCAGACACTTTCTATGGCTACACCTTC.

The CDR3 loop reads CASSLGDRGGTEAFF. The CDR3, as DNA: TGTGCCAGCAGCTTAGGCGACAGGGGTGGGACTGAAGCTTTCTTT. The chain links TRBV13 to TRBJ1-1; TRBD1 agrees at 8 bases. Trimming cost V 0 bases and J 5 bases; bases outside gene matches: 5. This CDR3 spans 15 amino acids. Germline V gene data show CDR1 as PRHDT and CDR2 as FYEKMQ (reference sequence).

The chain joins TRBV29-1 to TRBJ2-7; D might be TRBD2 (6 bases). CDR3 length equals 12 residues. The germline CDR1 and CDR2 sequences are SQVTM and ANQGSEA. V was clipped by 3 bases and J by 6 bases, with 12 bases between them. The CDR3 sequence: CSVEEGIGEQYF. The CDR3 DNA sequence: TGCAGCGTTGAGGAGGGGATCGGCGAGCAGTACTTC.

The CDR3 region has the DNA TGTGCCAGCAGCCCTGGACAGGGGGTAAGCTATGGCTACACCTTC. Its translation is CASSPGQGVSYGYTF. The V and J genes are TRBV5-6 and TRBJ1-2; 10 nucleotides line up with TRBD1. This CDR3 region has 15 residues. CDR1 is SGHDT, CDR2 YYEEEE, per germline. The J segment lost 4 bases and the V segment lost 4 bases, leaving 7 bases of the junction unmatched. Based on the CDR3 plus reference TRBV5-6 and TRBJ1-2, the full variable domain is DAGVTQSPTHLIKTRGQQVTLRCSPKSGHDTVSWYQQALGQGPQFIFQYYEEEERQRGNFPDRFSGHQFPNYSSELNVNALLLGDSALYLCASSPGQGVSYGYTFGSGTRLTVV.

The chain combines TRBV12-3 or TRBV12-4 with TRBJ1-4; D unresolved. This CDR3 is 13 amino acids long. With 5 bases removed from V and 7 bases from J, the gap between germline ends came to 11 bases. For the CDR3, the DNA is TGTGCCAGCAGTCTAGTATCCAGTGAAAAACTGTTTTTT. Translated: CASSLVSSEKLFF.